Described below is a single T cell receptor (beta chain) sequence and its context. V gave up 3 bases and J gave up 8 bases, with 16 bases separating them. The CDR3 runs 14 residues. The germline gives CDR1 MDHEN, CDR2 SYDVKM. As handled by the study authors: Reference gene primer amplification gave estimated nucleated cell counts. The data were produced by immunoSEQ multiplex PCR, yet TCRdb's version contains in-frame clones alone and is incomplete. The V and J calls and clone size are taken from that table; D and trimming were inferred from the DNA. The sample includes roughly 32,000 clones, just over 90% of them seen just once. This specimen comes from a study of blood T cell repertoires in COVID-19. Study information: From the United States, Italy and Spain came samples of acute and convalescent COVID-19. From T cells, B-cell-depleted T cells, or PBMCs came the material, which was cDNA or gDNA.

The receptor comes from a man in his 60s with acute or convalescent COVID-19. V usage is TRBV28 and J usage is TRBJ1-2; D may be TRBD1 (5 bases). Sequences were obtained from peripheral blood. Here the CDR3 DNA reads TGTGCCAGCAGTTTGGGGCCGGGAGGGCCGGGCTACACCTTC. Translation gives CASSLGPGGPGYTF.